The rows below give T cell receptor beta chains drawn from one sample of a study of blood T cells in healthy people across ages. TCRdb independently ran MiXCR on the 5' RACE reads; one entry per CDR3 protein. The data contain 800,000 to 1,000,000 distinct CDR3 sequences, roughly 48% of them singletons. The sequenced sample consisted of blood. Source of these receptors: a man aged 25 to 40 in good health. Both conserved end residues are part of each CDR3. D genes are given only for firm matches. Clone size is shown for a subset of rows, as once, few, many or a class of expanded clone.

d_call	v_call	j_call	clone_size	cdr3_aa
NA	TRBV6-2/TRBV6-3	TRBJ2-3	many	CASSSRGSTDTQYF
NA	TRBV2	TRBJ2-5	NA	CASSKDRQETQYF
TRBD1	TRBV6-5	TRBJ1-2	NA	CASGLSTGQLYGHTF
TRBD1	TRBV20-1	TRBJ2-3	NA	CSARDQDRVLRDTQYF
TRBD2	TRBV11-1	TRBJ2-7	NA	CASSSSSGGAIDYEQYF
NA	TRBV6-2/TRBV6-3	TRBJ2-7	few	CASIPTGFSYEQYF
NA	TRBV20-1	TRBJ1-1	NA	CSARETANTEAFF
TRBD2	TRBV30	TRBJ2-1	NA	CAWRKAGYNEQFF
NA	TRBV29-1	TRBJ2-7	NA	CSVRSASYVEQYF
NA	TRBV12-3/TRBV12-4	TRBJ2-5	once	CASSGGGPETQYF
NA	TRBV27	NA	NA	CASSLYVNLETQYF
NA	TRBV5-5	TRBJ2-5	NA	CASSYPNPGQKFEETQYF
NA	TRBV12-3/TRBV12-4	TRBJ1-5	once	CASTAAGQGVDQPQHF
NA	TRBV28	TRBJ2-1	NA	CASIHGGGDEQFF
TRBD2	TRBV4-1	TRBJ2-3	many	CASSGIAGGTVGDTQYF
NA	TRBV29-1	TRBJ2-7	few	CSVESRGSYKQYF
NA	TRBV28	TRBJ2-1	NA	CASSTSGSFRDEQFF
NA	TRBV28	TRBJ1-1	NA	CASSPHQGRTEAFF
NA	TRBV29-1	TRBJ1-4	NA	CSGRQAWNEKLFF
NA	TRBV30	TRBJ1-2	NA	CAWSPTEEGGYTF
NA	TRBV20-1	TRBJ2-3	NA	CSAPPGLITDTQYF
TRBD1	TRBV3-1	TRBJ2-2	NA	CASSSRDRAEPGELFF
NA	TRBV6-6	TRBJ1-5	NA	CASSSIPNQPQHF
NA	TRBV29-1	TRBJ2-7	few	CSGLGQSYEQYF
NA	TRBV11-2	TRBJ2-1	few	CASSFISYNEQFF
TRBD2	TRBV20-1	TRBJ2-7	NA	CSARQLAGGNYEQYF
TRBD2	TRBV18	NA	NA	CAGSPPKLAGGHLAEQYF